A selection of T cell receptor beta chains follows, all from one sample in a study of T cell responses to AZD1222 COVID-19 vaccine. TCRdb keeps only in-frame clones here, not all; method: immunoSEQ multiplex PCR. The table has about 120,000 clones, about nine tenths seen once; the top ten hold more than 3.5%. This specimen was peripheral blood, taken 28 days after the second dose of the MenACWY control vaccine. These receptors all stem from an adult who received the MenACWY meningococcal vaccine as a control. Each CDR3 is given with its conserved first and last residue. D genes are given only for firm matches. Clone size is given for some rows only: seen once, a few or many times, or a class if the clone is expanded.

CDR3 length,clone size,V gene,J gene,D gene,CDR3 protein,CDR3 DNA
17,-,TRBV7-8,TRBJ1-2,TRBD1,CASSLGGTGGSKVGYTF,TGTGCCAGCAGCTTGGGTGGGACAGGGGGCAGTAAGGTTGGCTACACCTTC
16,-,TRBV11-2,TRBJ2-1,TRBD1,CASSLFGGQVGNEQFF,TGTGCCAGCAGCTTATTCGGGGGACAGGTGGGCAATGAGCAGTTCTTC
15,-,TRBV18,TRBJ2-3,-,CASSPPDLGGDTQYF,TGTGCCAGCTCACCACCGGACCTTGGAGGAGATACGCAGTATTTT
16,once,TRBV28,TRBJ2-5,TRBD2,CASSFLAGGGGETQYF,TGTGCCAGCAGTTTCCTAGCGGGGGGCGGCGGGGAGACCCAGTACTTC
16,-,TRBV6-2/TRBV6-3,TRBJ2-2,-,CASSYPPPHPHGELFF,TGTGCCAGCAGTTATCCCCCGCCACACCCCCACGGGGAGCTGTTTTTT
16,-,TRBV19,TRBJ2-3,-,CASSIIPGGQTDTQYF,TGTGCCAGTAGTATTATTCCCGGCGGCCAAACAGATACGCAGTATTTT
15,-,TRBV24-1,TRBJ2-2,-,CATSATDRHTGELFF,TGTGCCACCAGTGCCACGGACAGACACACCGGGGAGCTGTTTTTT
15,-,TRBV2,TRBJ2-3,-,CASSNRVTSTDTQYF,TGTGCCAGCAGTAACAGGGTTACTAGCACAGATACGCAGTATTTT
16,-,TRBV18,TRBJ2-7,TRBD2,CASSPPGLAGGGEQYF,TGTGCCAGCTCACCACCGGGACTAGCGGGAGGCGGCGAGCAGTACTTC
15,-,TRBV6-4,TRBJ2-1,TRBD2,CASSNSGSPYNEQFF,TGTGCCAGCAGTAATAGCGGGAGCCCCTACAATGAGCAGTTCTTC
15,-,TRBV15,TRBJ2-3,TRBD1,CATSSGTASTDTQYF,TGTGCCACCAGCAGTGGGACAGCGAGCACAGATACGCAGTATTTT
14,once,TRBV7-8,TRBJ1-5,TRBD1,CASSLDTGVQPQHF,TGTGCCAGCAGCTTAGATACAGGGGTTCAGCCCCAGCATTTT
12,once,TRBV9,TRBJ1-2,-,CASSVVGEGYTF,TGTGCCAGCAGCGTAGTCGGGGAAGGCTACACCTTC
15,-,TRBV28,TRBJ2-2,TRBD1,CASSLRQGGTGELFF,TGTGCCAGCAGTTTACGACAGGGTGGCACCGGGGAGCTGTTTTTT
19,once,TRBV4-3,TRBJ2-4,TRBD2,CASSQDFGGSDLAKNIQYF,TGCGCCAGCAGCCAAGATTTCGGGGGGTCTGACTTAGCCAAAAACATTCAGTACTTC
15,-,TRBV28,TRBJ2-1,TRBD2,CASTPGLAAYNEQFF,TGTGCCAGCACCCCGGGACTAGCTGCCTACAATGAGCAGTTCTTC
16,-,TRBV5-6,TRBJ2-6,-,CASSSRYRAGANVLTF,TGTGCCAGCAGCTCGAGGTACAGGGCTGGGGCCAACGTCCTGACTTTC
14,-,TRBV6-5,TRBJ1-4,-,CASQTGGLAEKLFF,TGTGCCAGCCAAACCGGGGGGTTGGCTGAAAAACTGTTTTTT
14,-,TRBV28,TRBJ2-3,TRBD2,CASRTSLGTDTQYF,TGTGCCAGCAGGACTAGCTTGGGCACAGATACGCAGTATTTT
15,-,TRBV7-9,TRBJ2-7,TRBD2,CASSLGTSGTDEQYF,TGTGCCAGCAGCTTAGGGACTAGCGGGACGGACGAGCAGTACTTC
15,few,TRBV13,TRBJ2-5,-,CASSLRGSQQETQYF,TGTGCCAGCAGCTTACGGGGAAGCCAGCAAGAGACCCAGTACTTC
15,-,TRBV28,TRBJ1-5,TRBD1,CASSPWTGGSQPQHF,TGTGCCAGCAGCCCCTGGACAGGGGGTTCTCAGCCCCAGCATTTT
12,-,TRBV20-1,TRBJ1-4,-,CSASYQGEKLFF,TGCAGTGCTAGTTATCAAGGTGAAAAACTGTTTTTT
15,-,TRBV10-3,TRBJ1-4,TRBD1,CAISDSDRGNEKLFF,TGTGCCATCAGTGACTCCGACAGGGGTAATGAAAAACTGTTTTTT
14,-,TRBV5-1,TRBJ2-7,-,CASSWSWGSYEQYF,TGCGCCAGCAGCTGGTCCTGGGGCTCCTACGAGCAGTACTTC
15,-,TRBV9,TRBJ2-3,TRBD2,CASSVISGGPDTQYF,TGTGCCAGCAGCGTCATATCGGGAGGGCCGGATACGCAGTATTTT
15,-,TRBV20-1,TRBJ2-6,-,CSASLATSGANVLTF,TGCAGTGCTAGTCTAGCTACCTCTGGGGCCAACGTCCTGACTTTC
14,-,TRBV6-5,TRBJ2-3,TRBD1,CASSWDRRTDTQYF,TGTGCCAGCAGTTGGGACAGGCGCACAGATACGCAGTATTTT
16,-,TRBV19,TRBJ1-5,-,CASSPAGFYSNQPQHF,TGTGCCAGTAGTCCGGCGGGGTTTTATAGCAATCAGCCCCAGCATTTT
15,-,TRBV28,TRBJ2-5,TRBD2,CASSLAGGPKETQYF,TGTGCCAGCAGTTTAGCGGGAGGGCCTAAAGAGACCCAGTACTTC